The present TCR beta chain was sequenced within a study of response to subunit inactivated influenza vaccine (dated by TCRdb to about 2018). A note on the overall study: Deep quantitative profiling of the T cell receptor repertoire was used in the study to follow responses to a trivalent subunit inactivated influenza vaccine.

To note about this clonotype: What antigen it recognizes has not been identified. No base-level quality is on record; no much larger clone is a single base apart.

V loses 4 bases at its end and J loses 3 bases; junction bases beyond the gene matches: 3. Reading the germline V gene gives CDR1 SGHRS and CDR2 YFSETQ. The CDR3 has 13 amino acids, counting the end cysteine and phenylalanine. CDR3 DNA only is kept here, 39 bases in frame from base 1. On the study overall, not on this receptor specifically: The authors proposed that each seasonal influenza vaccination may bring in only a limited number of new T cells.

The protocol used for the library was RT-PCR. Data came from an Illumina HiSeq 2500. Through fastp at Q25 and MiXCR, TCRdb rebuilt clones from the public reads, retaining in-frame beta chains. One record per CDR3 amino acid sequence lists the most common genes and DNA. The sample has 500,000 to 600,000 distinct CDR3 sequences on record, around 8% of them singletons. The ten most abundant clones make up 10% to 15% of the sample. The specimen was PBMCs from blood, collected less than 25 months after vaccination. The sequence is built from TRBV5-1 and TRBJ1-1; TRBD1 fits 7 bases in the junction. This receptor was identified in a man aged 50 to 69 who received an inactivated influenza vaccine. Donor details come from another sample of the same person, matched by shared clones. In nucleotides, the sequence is TGCGCCAGCAGCGCGGGACAGCACACTGAAGCTTTCTTT. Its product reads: CASSAGQHTEAFF.